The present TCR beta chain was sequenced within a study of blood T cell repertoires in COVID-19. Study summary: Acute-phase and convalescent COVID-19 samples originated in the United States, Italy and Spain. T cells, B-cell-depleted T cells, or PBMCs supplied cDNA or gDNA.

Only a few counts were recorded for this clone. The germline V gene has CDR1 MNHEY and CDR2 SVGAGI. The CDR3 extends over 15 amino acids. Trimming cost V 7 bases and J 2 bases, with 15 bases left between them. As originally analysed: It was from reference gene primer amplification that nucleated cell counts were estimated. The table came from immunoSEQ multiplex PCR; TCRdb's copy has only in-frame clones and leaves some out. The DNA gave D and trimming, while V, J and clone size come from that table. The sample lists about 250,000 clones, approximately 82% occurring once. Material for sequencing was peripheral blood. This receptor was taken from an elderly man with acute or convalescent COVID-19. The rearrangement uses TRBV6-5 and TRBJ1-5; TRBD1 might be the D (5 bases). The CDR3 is CASKGAPGGNQPQHF. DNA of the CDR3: TGTGCCAGCAAAGGGGCACCCGGTGGCAATCAGCCCCAGCATTTT.